This passage covers 26 T cell receptor beta chains from one sample sequenced in a study of blood T cell repertoires in COVID-19. Only in-frame clones appear in the TCRdb table, and some are missing; sequencing was by immunoSEQ multiplex PCR. The repertoire includes roughly 170,000 clones, 70% to 85% of them detected once, and roughly 6.8% sits in the top ten. Sequencing used peripheral blood. These receptors originate from a human donor in a cohort sampled during active COVID-19.

This chain joins TRBV11-2 and TRBJ1-1; D possibly corresponds to TRBD1 (5 bases). CDR1 is SGHAT, CDR2 FQNNGV, per germline. The CDR3 runs 14 residues. Trimming pared 0 bases from V and 3 bases from J, leaving 8 bases between. The CDR3 spells CASSLDKGYTEAFF. CDR3 DNA: TGTGCCAGCAGCTTAGACAAGGGGTACACTGAAGCTTTCTTT.

The CDR3 loop is CASSLEAGGLTQYF. The CDR3 DNA sequence: TGTGCCAGCAGCTTAGAAGCGGGGGGCCTTACGCAGTATTTT. This chain joins TRBV5-4 and TRBJ2-3; the match to TRBD2 covers 9 bases. Germline trimming cut 2 bases from V and 8 bases from J; bases unmatched to any gene: 6. Germline V CDR1 and CDR2: SGHNT, YYREEE (reference sequence). The CDR3 extends over 14 amino acids.

Here the CDR3 DNA reads TGTGCCAGCAGCCAAGATTATATCGGGGGAACCCAAGAGACCCAGTACTTC. Amino acids: CASSQDYIGGTQETQYF. This chain uses TRBV14 with TRBJ2-5; a weak D match, TRBD2 (6 bases). Germline-derived CDR1 and CDR2 are SGHDN and FVKESK. V was clipped by 0 bases and J by 1 base, with 15 bases between them. The CDR3 is made up of 17 amino acids.

V is TRBV19 and J is TRBJ2-7; 8 nucleotides line up with TRBD1. This CDR3 contains 14 residues. In germline, CDR1 is LNHDA, CDR2 SQIVND (reference sequence). Trimming cost V 2 bases and J 6 bases; bases outside gene matches: 6. The CDR3: CASSIQGALGEQYF. The DNA of the CDR3 is TGTGCCAGTAGTATACAGGGGGCGCTGGGCGAGCAGTACTTC.

The chain couples TRBV3-1 (or the pseudogene TRBV3-2) to TRBJ2-1; TRBD2 aligns across 9 bases. CDR1 is LGHDT, CDR2 YNNKEL, per germline (reference sequence). The CDR3 covers 16 residues. Trimming removed 0 bases from V and 10 bases from J; junction bases left unmatched: 10. For the CDR3, the DNA is TGTGCCAGCAGCCAAGATAGTGGCGGGGGGGCGCTCGAGCAGTTCTTC. Encoded protein: CASSQDSGGGALEQFF.

Written as DNA, the CDR3 is TGTGCCAGCAGTTACTCGGAGGGGCAGATTGAAGCTTTCTTT. Translating it yields CASSYSEGQIEAFF. The V call is TRBV6-5, the J call TRBJ1-1; possible D gene TRBD1, 5 bases. The CDR3 totals 14 residues. Germline loops: CDR1 MNHEY, CDR2 SVGAGI. Trimming shortened V by 0 bases and J by 7 bases, and 12 bases separated the two germline ends.

The chain employs TRBV7-8 and TRBJ2-3, with 9 nucleotides matching TRBD1. This CDR3 contains 15 residues. Germline CDR1 is SGHVS and CDR2 is FQNEAQ. J gave up 3 bases and V 3 bases, and 4 bases lay outside the gene matches. The CDR3 DNA follows: TGTGCCAGCAGCTTCCGGACAGGGGTAACAGATACGCAGTATTTT. Amino acid sequence: CASSFRTGVTDTQYF.

The chain uses TRBV6-5 and TRBJ2-1, with D uncertain. The CDR3 contains 11 residues. CDR1 MNHEY and CDR2 SVGAGI come from the germline V gene. The germline V and J ends were trimmed by 4 bases and 8 bases, with 6 bases remaining between them. The CDR3 here is CASSSGDEQFF. The CDR3 nucleotides read TGTGCCAGCAGTTCAGGCGATGAGCAGTTCTTC.

This clone appeared once. The gene calls are TRBV7-7 and TRBJ2-5; 7 nucleotides match TRBD2. The CDR3 runs to 18 residues. The V segment lost 5 bases and the J segment 4 bases; nucleotides outside the gene matches: 19. CDR1 is SSHAT, CDR2 FNYEAQ, per germline (reference sequence). The CDR3: CASSLRAGEPPGGETQYF. The CDR3 region has the DNA TGTGCCAGCAGCCTACGCGCGGGGGAGCCACCGGGGGGAGAGACCCAGTACTTC.

About this clone: The junction departs from germline at one end; a sequencing error may be responsible. The chain links TRBV5-5 to TRBJ1-4; 11 bases fit TRBD1. Germline V gene data show CDR1 as SGHKS and CDR2 as YYEKEE (reference sequence). The CDR3 covers 17 residues. DNA of the CDR3: TGTGCCAGCAGTTTGGACAGGGGGCGAGCGACTAATGAAAAACTGTTTTTT. It yields the protein CASSLDRGRATNEKLFF.

The chain combines TRBV9 with TRBJ2-5; 10 bases agree with TRBD1. Losses at the gene ends were 6 bases for V and 0 bases for J; bases not matched to a gene: 5. The CDR3 runs to 15 residues. CDR1 SGDLS and CDR2 YYNGEE come from the germline V gene. Here the CDR3 DNA reads TGTGCCAGCACCGCGACAGGGGGCAACCAAGAGACCCAGTACTTC. This sequence encodes CASTATGGNQETQYF.

The J gene is TRBJ2-7, the V gene TRBV5-1; possible D gene TRBD2, 6 bases. This CDR3 region has 14 residues. V dropped 4 bases and J dropped 1 base, with 12 bases sitting between them. Looked up from germline, CDR1 is SGHRS and CDR2 is YFSETQ. Here the CDR3 reads CASSTYGGSYEQYF. The CDR3 DNA is TGCGCCAGCAGCACCTATGGAGGGTCCTACGAGCAGTACTTC.

This clone was detected a few times. The CDR3 loop is CASSPKREITGELFF. DNA of the CDR3: TGTGCCAGCAGCCCAAAGCGGGAAATCACCGGGGAGCTGTTTTTT. This chain links TRBV7-8 with TRBJ2-2; 7 nucleotides match TRBD2. Per germline, CDR1 SGHVS and CDR2 FQNEAQ. There are 15 residues in the CDR3. The V segment lost 5 bases and the J segment 4 bases; nucleotides outside the gene matches: 7.

The rearrangement uses TRBV7-8 and TRBJ2-6; 8 nucleotides line up with TRBD1. Germline values: CDR1 SGHVS, CDR2 FQNEAQ. J gave up 2 bases and V 5 bases, and 11 bases lay outside the gene matches. The CDR3 loop spans 18 amino acids. The CDR3 loop reads CASSPRGHPDTGANVLTF. DNA of the CDR3: TGTGCCAGCAGCCCCAGGGGGCACCCGGATACTGGGGCCAACGTCCTGACTTTC.

The V call is TRBV24-1, the J call TRBJ2-3; D uncertain. This CDR3 comprises 14 residues. Germline-derived CDR1 and CDR2 are KGHDR and SFDVKD. DNA of the CDR3: TGTGCTACGAAAGGTAAGCGACCCCCAGATACGCAGTATTTT. Translation gives CATKGKRPPDTQYF.

This clone was counted only a few times. This chain joins TRBV7-9 and TRBJ2-7, with 9 bases matching TRBD1. The CDR3 runs 19 residues. V dropped 4 bases and J dropped 5; count of bases not matched to a gene: 21. Germline values: CDR1 SEHNR, CDR2 FQNEAQ (reference sequence). The CDR3 sequence is CASSSSPGQGYGRTNEQYF. The CDR3 DNA sequence: TGTGCCAGCAGCTCCAGTCCGGGACAGGGATACGGAAGGACAAACGAGCAGTACTTC.

This chain joins TRBV19 and TRBJ1-3; 9 nucleotides match TRBD1. CDR1 is LNHDA and CDR2 is SQIVND in the germline V gene (reference sequence). The CDR3 spans 17 residues. The J segment lost 1 base and the V segment lost 10 bases, leaving 14 bases of the junction unmatched. Written as DNA, the CDR3 is TGTGCCACCACCGACACCGGGACAGGGTTTTCTGGAAACACCATATATTTT. This encodes CATTDTGTGFSGNTIYF.

This rearrangement joins TRBV27 to TRBJ1-4, with no clear D. CDR3 length: 13 amino acids. The V end was cut by 3 bases, the J end by 5 bases, with 7 bases between. Per the germline V gene, CDR1 is MNHEY and CDR2 is SMNVEV (reference sequence). The DNA of the CDR3 is TGTGCCAGCAGTTTCTCCGGGAATGAAAAACTGTTTTTT. Its protein is CASSFSGNEKLFF.

The V call is TRBV6-5, the J call TRBJ2-1, with 12 bases identical to TRBD2. V lost 7 bases and J lost 8; bases outside the gene matches: 9. This CDR3 comprises 15 residues. CDR1 and CDR2 from the germline V gene are MNHEY and SVGAGI. The CDR3 spells CASNFPSGGVYEQFF. The CDR3 DNA reads TGTGCCAGCAACTTTCCTAGCGGGGGGGTGTATGAGCAGTTCTTC.

This chain joins TRBV12-2 and TRBJ2-1; the table's D call, TRBD2, was not checked against the DNA. TRBV12-2 represents a pseudogene. This CDR3 region has 14 residues. The chain's CDR3 is CARLSGGTYNEQFF. The CDR3 DNA sequence: TGTGCAAGGCTCAGCGGGGGGACCTACAATGAGCAGTTCTTC.

J is TRBJ1-1 and V is TRBV28; D gene ambiguous. The CDR3 sequence is 16 residues long. Trimming stripped 6 bases from V and 6 bases from J, with 23 bases between. In germline, CDR1 is MDHEN, CDR2 SYDVKM. In DNA form, the CDR3 reads TGTGCCAGCAGGTTAGCTGGAGAGGCCCCTAGCGCTGAAGCTTTCTTT. Protein: CASRLAGEAPSAEAFF.

The chain links TRBV15 to TRBJ2-1, with a weak D call TRBD1 (6 bases). This CDR3 has 15 residues. Germline assignment: CDR1 LNHNV and CDR2 YYDKDF (reference sequence). V was clipped by 5 bases and J by 2 bases, with 13 bases between them. As DNA, the CDR3 is TGTGCCACCAGCGAACGACAGGACCCCTACAATGAGCAGTTCTTC. This sequence encodes CATSERQDPYNEQFF.

J is TRBJ2-1 and V is TRBV7-2; 10 bases match TRBD1. Germline V gene lookup returns CDR1 SGHTA and CDR2 FQGNSA. The CDR3 is 14 amino acids. Trimming removed 3 bases from V and 8 bases from J; junction bases left unmatched: 4. The CDR3 loop reads CTSSFDRGRDEQFF. The CDR3, as DNA: TGTACCAGCAGCTTCGACAGGGGGCGGGATGAGCAGTTCTTC. The full variable domain, rest sourced from reference TRBV7-2 and TRBJ2-1, is GAGVSQSPSNKVTEKGKDVELRCDPISGHTALYWYRQSLGQGLEFLIYFQGNSAPDKSGLPSDRFSAERTGGSVSTLTIQRTQQEDSAVYLCTSSFDRGRDEQFFGPGTRLTVL.

The rearrangement links TRBV7-8 to TRBJ1-5; 8 bases map to TRBD1. The trim removed 7 bases at V and 1 base at J, leaving 3 bases unmatched. This CDR3 is 14 amino acids long. The V gene's germline CDR1 is SGHVS and CDR2 FQNEAQ. CDR3 loop: CASTRTGSNQPQHF. As DNA, the CDR3 is TGTGCCAGCACCCGGACAGGGAGCAATCAGCCCCAGCATTTT. Drawing the rest from reference TRBV7-8 and TRBJ1-5, the complete variable domain is GAGVSQSPRYKVAKRGQDVALRCDPISGHVSLFWYQQALGQGPEFLTYFQNEAQLDKSGLPSDRFFAERPEGSVSTLKIQRTQQEDSAVYLCASTRTGSNQPQHFGDGTRLSIL.

This clone was detected a few times. Other DNA sequences in this sample translate to the same CDR3. The J gene is TRBJ2-7, the V gene TRBV7-6; tentative D call: TRBD1 (7 bases). The germline gives CDR1 SGHVS, CDR2 FNYEAQ. The CDR3 runs to 15 residues. V dropped 1 base and J dropped 1 base, with 11 bases sitting between them. In DNA, the CDR3 is TGTGCCAGCAGCTTAGTGCAGGGGGGATCCTACGAGCAGTACTTC. Translating gives CASSLVQGGSYEQYF.

The rearrangement joins TRBV6-5 to TRBJ2-7, with 9 bases identical to TRBD2. The J segment lost 0 bases and the V segment lost 6 bases, leaving 6 bases of the junction unmatched. CDR3 length: 15 residues. Looked up from germline, CDR1 is MNHEY and CDR2 is SVGAGI. The CDR3 spells CASRRLAASSYEQYF. DNA of the CDR3: TGTGCCAGCAGGAGACTAGCGGCGAGCTCCTACGAGCAGTACTTC.